The 25 T cell receptor beta chains in this list originate from one sample, sequenced in a study of identical twins. MiXCR, applied by TCRdb to the 5' RACE reads, yields one record per CDR3 protein. The sample contains fewer than 800,000 distinct CDR3 sequences, about 7% of which appear only once. These sequences were also reported in another study, on yellow fever vaccine responses in identical twins.

Sequencing input: PBMCs. The source of these receptors is a woman aged 18-35 years in good health.

This rearrangement joins TRBV4-2 to TRBJ2-7; 10 bases are a match to TRBD2. This CDR3 is 16 amino acids long. V lost 1 base to trimming and J lost 1 base; unmatched junction nucleotides: 4. Germline lookup yields CDR1 LGHNA and CDR2 YNFKEQ. CDR3 in amino acids: CASSQASGGDSYEQYF. CDR3 DNA: TGTGCCAGCAGCCAAGCGAGCGGGGGGGATTCCTACGAGCAGTACTTC.

The chain joins TRBV14 to TRBJ2-1; possibly TRBD1 for D (6 bases). Germline assignment: CDR1 SGHDN and CDR2 FVKESK. The CDR3 runs 16 residues. V was clipped by 1 base and J by 2 bases, with 12 bases between them. This CDR3 is CASSQGGQQTYNEQFF. DNA for the CDR3: TGTGCCAGCAGCCAAGGCGGACAGCAGACCTACAATGAGCAGTTCTTC.

This clonotype has a count of ten or more. The chain has TRBV11-1 and TRBJ2-1; D might be TRBD2 (6 bases). With 4 bases removed from V and 0 bases from J, the gap between germline ends came to 19 bases. Looked up from germline, CDR1 is SGHAT and CDR2 is FQDESV (reference sequence). The CDR3 runs 18 residues. CDR3 amino acids: CASSSPSEDYISYNEQFF. The CDR3 DNA is TGTGCCAGCAGCTCCCCCTCGGAGGACTATATCTCCTACAATGAGCAGTTCTTC.

V gene TRBV12-3 or TRBV12-4 combines with J gene TRBJ2-2, with D hard to call. Trimming left V 5 bases short and J 8 bases short, with 15 bases between. The CDR3 has 14 residues. CDR3 in DNA: TGTGCCAGCAGTCCCCTACCTGGAAGGGGGGAGCTGTTTTTT. As protein: CASSPLPGRGELFF.

This clonotype was seen a few times. The CDR3 reads CASVSRPGQGDYEQYF. CDR3 coding DNA: TGCGCCAGCGTATCGCGGCCGGGACAGGGGGACTACGAGCAGTACTTC. The V and J genes are TRBV5-1 and TRBJ2-7; TRBD1 matches 11 bases. From germline, CDR1 is SGHRS and CDR2 YFSETQ. The CDR3 is 16 residues long. Losses at the gene ends were 7 bases for V and 3 bases for J; bases not matched to a gene: 12.

The genes are TRBV12-3 or TRBV12-4 and TRBJ1-2; D is unclear. Trimming pared 0 bases from V and 1 base from J, leaving 6 bases between. The CDR3 totals 14 residues. CDR3 in amino acids: CASSLALSNYGYTF. The CDR3, as DNA: TGTGCCAGCAGTTTAGCTCTTAGTAACTATGGCTACACCTTC.

This clonotype was recorded many times. The CDR3 loop is CASSSGRANTEAFF. The CDR3 DNA is TGTGCCAGCAGCTCCGGGAGGGCGAACACTGAAGCTTTCTTT. The chain recombines TRBV6-1 with TRBJ1-1; D gene unclear. CDR1 MNHNS and CDR2 SASEGT come from the germline V gene. This CDR3 spans 14 amino acids. V shed 6 bases and J shed 1 base, with 12 bases lying between them.

V usage is TRBV4-2 and J usage is TRBJ1-5; D is unresolved. There are 13 residues in the CDR3. In germline, CDR1 is LGHNA, CDR2 YNFKEQ. Trimming stripped 2 bases from V and 4 bases from J, with 6 bases between. CDR3 DNA: TGTGCCAGCAGCCAACCCACGAATCAGCCCCAGCATTTT. Protein sequence: CASSQPTNQPQHF.

This clonotype was detected only a few times. The chain is built from TRBV20-1 and TRBJ2-1, with 13 bases fitting TRBD2. The CDR3 contains 14 residues. V lost 3 bases to trimming and J lost 8 bases; unmatched junction nucleotides: 4. In germline, CDR1 is DFQATT, CDR2 SNEGSKA (reference sequence). The CDR3 bases are TGCAGTGCTAGGAGACTAGCGGGGGGAGATGAGCAGTTCTTC. This codes for CSARRLAGGDEQFF.

The V and J genes are TRBV24-1 and TRBJ2-1; the D is unclear. Per the germline V gene, CDR1 is KGHDR and CDR2 is SFDVKD. The CDR3 contains 14 residues. Trimming stripped 5 bases from V and 5 bases from J, with 12 bases between. The CDR3 spells CATSVGRVDNEQFF. The DNA of the CDR3 is TGTGCCACCAGTGTCGGTAGGGTCGACAATGAGCAGTTCTTC.

The chain links TRBV12-3 or TRBV12-4 to TRBJ1-5; D is perhaps TRBD1 (5 bases). The CDR3 is 16 amino acids. V lost 3 bases, J lost 3 bases, and 15 bases lay in between. In nucleotides, the CDR3 is TGTGCCAGCAGTTTTGTTCAGGGAGGCCCCAATCAGCCCCAGCATTTT. This translates into CASSFVQGGPNQPQHF.

This clonotype showed up just a few times. V is TRBV4-1 and J is TRBJ2-1, with 7 bases that match TRBD1. V was clipped by 4 bases and J by 3 bases; unmatched bases: 6. Germline lookup yields CDR1 MGHRA and CDR2 YSYEKL. There are 15 residues in the CDR3. CDR3 protein: CASSREGANYNEQFF. The CDR3 region has the DNA TGCGCCAGCAGCCGAGAGGGGGCTAACTACAATGAGCAGTTCTTC.

A few counts support this clonotype. CDR3 sequence: CSAPPLAGGHSSTDTQYF. The CDR3 DNA reads TGCAGTGCTCCTCCCTTAGCGGGAGGGCACTCTAGCACAGATACGCAGTATTTT. The chain couples TRBV20-1 to TRBJ2-3, with TRBD2 matching 11 bases. This CDR3 is 18 amino acids long. J gave up 0 bases and V 5 bases, and 13 bases lay outside the gene matches. In germline, CDR1 is DFQATT, CDR2 SNEGSKA (reference sequence).

This clonotype has just a few counts. The rearrangement uses TRBV7-2 and TRBJ2-3, with a tentative D call TRBD1 (6 bases). The V end was cut by 1 base, the J end by 6 bases, with 11 bases between. The germline gives CDR1 SGHTA, CDR2 FQGNSA. This CDR3 has 14 residues. Here the CDR3 DNA reads TGTGCCAGCAGCTTAGGGGCCACAGGGGATACGCAGTATTTT. Amino acid sequence: CASSLGATGDTQYF.

The chain is built from TRBV19 and TRBJ2-1; 8 nucleotides align to TRBD1. CDR3 length: 14 residues. V dropped 6 bases and J dropped 5; count of bases not matched to a gene: 6. Looked up from germline, CDR1 is LNHDA and CDR2 is SQIVND (reference sequence). In nucleotides, the CDR3 is TGTGCCAGTAGCGTGACAGGGGTCGACAATGAGCAGTTCTTC. Residues: CASSVTGVDNEQFF.

The chain is built from TRBV7-2 and TRBJ2-7, with TRBD2 matching over 9 bases. From germline, CDR1 is SGHTA and CDR2 FQGNSA. The CDR3 is 16 residues long. Germline trimming cut 0 bases from V and 2 bases from J; bases unmatched to any gene: 5. CDR3 nucleotide sequence: TGTGCCAGCAGCTTAGCGGCTAGCGGGGCCACCTACGAGCAGTACTTC. As protein: CASSLAASGATYEQYF.

The chain has TRBV10-2 and TRBJ2-4, with 9 bases lining up with TRBD2. The germline V gene encodes CDR1 WSHSY and CDR2 SAAADI. The J segment lost 0 bases and the V segment lost 7 bases, leaving 4 bases of the junction unmatched. The CDR3 spans 15 residues. As DNA, the CDR3 is TGCGCCAGCAATCTAGCGGGACTAGCCAAAAACATTCAGTACTTC. Amino acids: CASNLAGLAKNIQYF.

This clonotype turned up a few times. J is TRBJ2-2 and V is TRBV10-3; 11 bases agree with TRBD1. Germline loops: CDR1 ENHRY, CDR2 SYGVKD. This CDR3 region has 18 residues. The J segment lost 0 bases and the V segment lost 4 bases, leaving 7 bases of the junction unmatched. The CDR3 DNA reads TGTGCCATCAGTGGGGACAGGGGGACATCCGCGAACACCGGGGAGCTGTTTTTT. Protein: CAISGDRGTSANTGELFF.

The sample holds a few counts of this clonotype. The genes are TRBV29-1 and TRBJ1-2; TRBD1 aligns across 11 bases. There are 16 residues in the CDR3. Per the germline V gene, CDR1 is SQVTM and CDR2 is ANQGSEA. Losses at the gene ends were 8 bases for V and 7 bases for J; bases not matched to a gene: 18. The CDR3 bases are TGCAGCATTTTCTCAGGACAGGGGGCCGGAGCGCTTGGCTACACCTTC. It encodes CSIFSGQGAGALGYTF.

There are a few counts of this clonotype. V usage is TRBV6-5 and J usage is TRBJ2-1, with TRBD2 matching 7 bases. Germline CDR1 is MNHEY and CDR2 is SVGAGI. The CDR3 totals 15 residues. Germline trimming cut 5 bases from V and 10 bases from J; bases unmatched to any gene: 14. CDR3 DNA sequence: TGTGCCAGCAGTAACCCGGGACTACTGGGTGGGGAGCAGTTCTTC. Its translation is CASSNPGLLGGEQFF.

This clonotype came up many times. J is TRBJ1-4 and V is TRBV2, with D perhaps TRBD1 (5 bases). The CDR3 contains 14 residues. Between the trimmed V and J ends, which lost 4 bases and 7 bases, there was a span of 13 bases. Germline lookup yields CDR1 SNHLY and CDR2 FYNNEI. The CDR3 DNA reads as TGTGCCAGCAGTGGATACAGTGGGGGTGAAAAACTGTTTTTT. This gives the protein CASSGYSGGEKLFF.

The chain carries TRBV3-1 and TRBJ2-2; the D gene could be TRBD1 or TRBD2 (5 bases each). Trimming cost V 6 bases and J 4 bases, with 15 bases left between them. This CDR3 is built from 15 residues. Germline CDR1 is LGHDT and CDR2 is YNNKEL (reference sequence). The CDR3, as DNA: TGTGCCAGCAGGCGGTTGGCAGGGACCACCGGGGAGCTGTTTTTT. Translating it yields CASRRLAGTTGELFF.

The chain combines TRBV3-1 with TRBJ2-3; TRBD1 matches 8 bases. V lost 4 bases, J lost 4 bases, and 7 bases stayed unmatched. This CDR3 region has 15 residues. CDR1 and CDR2 from the germline V gene are LGHDT and YNNKEL (reference sequence). The CDR3 protein is CASSPSQGASDTQYF. The CDR3 nucleotides read TGTGCCAGCAGCCCCAGCCAGGGGGCGTCAGATACGCAGTATTTT.

V is TRBV28 and J is TRBJ2-5, with D uncertain. This CDR3 region has 14 residues. V was pared by 2 bases and J by 6 bases, with 13 bases between. Germline CDR1 is MDHEN and CDR2 is SYDVKM. The CDR3 coding sequence is TGTGCCAGCAGTTTAGAACTCGCGGAAAAGACCCAGTACTTC. Protein product: CASSLELAEKTQYF.

The rearrangement joins TRBV7-8 to TRBJ2-3, with unresolved D. The CDR3 runs 16 residues. The V end was cut by 6 bases, the J end by 4 bases, with 20 bases between. Germline loops: CDR1 SGHVS, CDR2 FQNEAQ. The CDR3 loop reads CASSFYGEIGADTQYF. CDR3 nucleotide sequence: TGTGCCAGCAGTTTCTATGGCGAAATAGGAGCAGATACGCAGTATTTT. Full variable domain (rest looked up from reference TRBV7-8 and TRBJ2-3): GAGVSQSPRYKVAKRGQDVALRCDPISGHVSLFWYQQALGQGPEFLTYFQNEAQLDKSGLPSDRFFAERPEGSVSTLKIQRTQQEDSAVYLCASSFYGEIGADTQYFGPGTRLTVL.